A single sample gave rise to the 10 T cell receptor beta chains below, sequenced in a study of T cells in Graves' hyperthyroidism and ophthalmopathy. Amplified TCR beta CDR3 regions derived from RNA transcripts. The HTBI set primed first-round TCR CDR3 RT-PCR. TCRdb passed the multiplex PCR reads through MiXCR, listing each CDR3 protein once. The table has 600,000 or so distinct CDR3 sequences, just over 45% seen once. The sample consisted of peripheral blood or thyroid tissue (not recorded which). Receptors were obtained from a woman aged 18 to 35 with Graves' hyperthyroidism.

The chain carries TRBV3-1 and TRBJ2-7; possible D gene TRBD2, 6 bases. Trimming left V 1 base short and J 5 bases short, with 15 bases between. This CDR3 region has 15 residues. The germline V gene has CDR1 LGHDT and CDR2 YNNKEL (reference sequence). The CDR3 spells CASSQVGLARDEQYF. In DNA, the CDR3 is TGTGCCAGCAGCCAAGTAGGGCTAGCGAGAGACGAGCAGTACTTC.

The sample holds one count of this clonotype. The junction departs from the called germline gene at one end, perhaps through a read error. The chain employs TRBV24-1 and TRBJ1-5; 9 nucleotides align to TRBD1. Germline CDR1 reads KGHDR; CDR2 reads SFDVKD. The length of the CDR3 is 14 residues. This CDR3 is CASRKGTGNQPQHF. In nucleotides, the CDR3 is TGCGCCAGCAGGAAAGGGACAGGGAATCAGCCCCAGCATTTT.

There are many counts of this clonotype. The chain employs TRBV29-1 and TRBJ1-1, with a possible D match to TRBD1 (5 bases). CDR1 is SQVTM, CDR2 ANQGSEA, per germline. The ends were cut back, 3 bases at V and 8 bases at J, with 13 bases in the middle. This CDR3 is 12 amino acids long. CDR3 sequence reads: CSVDRTRAEAFF. CDR3 DNA sequence: TGCAGCGTTGACCGGACACGGGCCGAAGCTTTCTTT.

The chain links TRBV15 to TRBJ1-3; D remains unclear. The germline CDR1 and CDR2 sequences are LNHNV and YYDKDF (reference sequence). V was shortened by 0 bases and J by 7 bases, with 7 bases between the two germline ends. The CDR3 loop spans 13 amino acids. The CDR3 sequence: CATSREAMNTIYF. CDR3 sequence (DNA): TGTGCCACCAGCAGAGAAGCTATGAACACCATATATTTT.

A remark on this clonotype: This is likely a read error, given that the CDR3 carries no conserved phenylalanine or tryptophan at its end. V is TRBV15 and J is TRBJ2-5; 10 positions agree with TRBD1. With 3 bases clipped from V and 7 bases from J, the junction kept 5 bases outside the gene matches. CDR3 length equals 14 residues. Per germline, CDR1 LNHNV and CDR2 YYDKDF (reference sequence). CDR3 nucleotides: TGTGCCACCAGCAGGGACAGGGGGAGGGGGACCCAGTACCTC. Translating gives CATSRDRGRGTQYL.

This clonotype was observed many times. Here the CDR3 DNA reads TGTGCCACCAGCAGAGACCCAGGGACCCTTATAGAGGCCCAGCATTTT. Protein sequence: CATSRDPGTLIEAQHF. This chain joins TRBV15 and TRBJ1-5; weak D call: TRBD1 (5 bases). The CDR3 consists of 16 residues. From germline, CDR1 is LNHNV and CDR2 YYDKDF (reference sequence). V was shortened by 0 bases and J by 11 bases, with 20 bases between the two germline ends. The full variable domain, rest sourced from reference TRBV15 and TRBJ1-5, is DAMVIQNPRYQVTQFGKPVTLSCSQTLNHNVMYWYQQKSSQAPKLLFHYYDKDFNNEADTPDNFQSRRPNTSFCFLDIRSPGLGDTAMYLCATSRDPGTLIEAQHFGDGTRLSIL.

The chain recombines TRBV24-1 with TRBJ1-2; maybe TRBD1 (6 bases). This CDR3 region has 13 residues. V lost 4 bases, J lost 5 bases, and 10 bases lay in between. Looked up from germline, CDR1 is KGHDR and CDR2 is SFDVKD. CDR3 residues: CATSETGPYGYTF. CDR3 bases: TGTGCCACCAGTGAGACAGGACCTTATGGCTACACCTTC.

Worth noting for this clonotype: At one end the junction does not follow the germline gene, possibly because of a read error. V gene TRBV24-1 combines with J gene TRBJ1-6; unclear D gene. Germline CDR1 is KGHDR and CDR2 is SFDVKD. The CDR3 contains 14 residues. The CDR3 sequence: CASSPRKLNSPLHF. As DNA, the CDR3 is TGTGCCAGCAGTCCGCGAAAACTGAATTCACCCCTCCACTTT.

In its sample, this clonotype was seen a few times. The J gene is TRBJ2-7, the V gene TRBV19, with unresolved D. The CDR3 has 14 residues. Germline values: CDR1 LNHDA, CDR2 SQIVND (reference sequence). The V end was cut by 3 bases, the J end by 0 bases, with 9 bases between. The CDR3: CASSMRPSSYEQYF. CDR3 nucleotide sequence: TGTGCCAGTAGTATGCGTCCAAGCTCCTACGAGCAGTACTTC. Complete variable domain (other parts from reference TRBV19 and TRBJ2-7): DGGITQSPKYLFRKEGQNVTLSCEQNLNHDAMYWYRQDPGQGLRLIYYSQIVNDFQKGDIAEGYSVSREKKESFPLTVTSAQKNPTAFYLCASSMRPSSYEQYFGPGTRLTVT.

The chain carries TRBV25-1 and TRBJ2-7, with no clear D. CDR1 MGHDK and CDR2 SYGVNS come from the germline V gene. This CDR3 is built from 15 residues. Trimming shortened V by 6 bases and J by 0 bases, and 15 bases separated the two germline ends. CDR3 in DNA: TGTGCCAGCAGCCCAACTAACGGGCCCTCCTACGAGCAGTACTTC. Translated: CASSPTNGPSYEQYF.